This TCR beta chain was sequenced during a study of blood T cells in healthy people across ages. V was shortened by 0 bases and J by 1 base, with 13 bases between the two germline ends. The CDR3 has 16 residues. Per germline, CDR1 SGHNT and CDR2 YYREEE (reference sequence). Combining a sample-barcoded 5' primer with a J-beta primer mix, a second PCR ran for roughly 7 to 11 cycles. Each TCR beta cDNA got a 12-nucleotide random molecular identifier. Per sample, CDR3-containing paired-end reads numbered at least 2.5 million. Each CDR3 protein is one row after TCRdb ran MiXCR on the 5' RACE reads. This sample yields over 600,000 distinct CDR3 sequences, of which roughly three fifths are seen a single time; roughly 25% belongs to the top ten.

The chain couples TRBV5-4 to TRBJ2-5; D perhaps matches TRBD1 (5 bases). This TCR derives from a man between 40 and 49 years old in good health. Specimen: blood. CDR3 protein: CASSLGPMQGQETQYF. For the CDR3, the DNA is TGTGCCAGCAGCTTGGGTCCTATGCAGGGCCAAGAGACCCAGTACTTC.